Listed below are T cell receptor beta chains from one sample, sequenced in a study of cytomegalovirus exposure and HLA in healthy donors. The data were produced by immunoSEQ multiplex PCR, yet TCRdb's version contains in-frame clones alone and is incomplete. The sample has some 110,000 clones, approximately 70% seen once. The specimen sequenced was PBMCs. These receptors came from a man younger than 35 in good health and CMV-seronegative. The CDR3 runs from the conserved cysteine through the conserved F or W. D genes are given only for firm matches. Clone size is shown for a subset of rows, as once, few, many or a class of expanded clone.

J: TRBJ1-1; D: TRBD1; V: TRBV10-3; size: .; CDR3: CAISEGGGQGDEAFF; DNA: TGTGCCATCAGTGAAGGGGGGGGACAGGGGGATGAAGCTTTCTTT
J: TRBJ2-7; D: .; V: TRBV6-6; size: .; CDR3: CASKKRGYEQYF; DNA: TGTGCCAGCAAAAAAAGGGGTTACGAGCAGTACTTC
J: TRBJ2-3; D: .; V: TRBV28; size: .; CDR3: CASTRWGGATDTQYF; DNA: TGTGCCAGCACCCGCTGGGGGGGGGCCACAGATACGCAGTATTTT
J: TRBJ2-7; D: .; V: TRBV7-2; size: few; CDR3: CASSFSRGIYEQYF; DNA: TGTGCCAGCAGCTTTTCCCGGGGGATCTACGAGCAGTACTTC
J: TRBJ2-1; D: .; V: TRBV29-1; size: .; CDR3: CSVWSNEQFF; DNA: TGCAGCGTTTGGAGCAATGAGCAGTTCTTC
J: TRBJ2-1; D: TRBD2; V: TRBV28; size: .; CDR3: CASSLILAGGLGNEQFF; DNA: TGTGCCAGCAGTTTAATTCTCGCGGGGGGCCTGGGGAATGAGCAGTTCTTC
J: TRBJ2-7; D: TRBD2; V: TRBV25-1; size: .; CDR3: CASSGVGLAIQYF; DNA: TGTGCCAGCAGTGGCGTCGGACTAGCGATCCAGTACTTC
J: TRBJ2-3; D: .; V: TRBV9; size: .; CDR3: CASSVAVSDTQYF; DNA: TGTGCCAGCAGCGTAGCCGTATCGGATACGCAGTATTTT
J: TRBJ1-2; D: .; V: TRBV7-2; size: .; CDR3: CASSLGLSFYGYTF; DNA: TGTGCCAGCAGCTTGGGCTTGTCCTTCTATGGCTACACCTTC
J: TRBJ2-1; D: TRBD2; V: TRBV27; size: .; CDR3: CASSLSAGGPKPPYNEQFF; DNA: TGTGCCAGCAGTTTATCAGCGGGAGGGCCGAAACCCCCCTACAATGAGCAGTTCTTC
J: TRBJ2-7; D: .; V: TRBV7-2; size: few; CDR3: CASSLAIGHLYEQYF; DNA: TGTGCCAGCAGCTTAGCGATTGGACACCTCTACGAGCAGTACTTC
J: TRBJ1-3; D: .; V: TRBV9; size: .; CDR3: CASSDPAGGRRGNTIYF; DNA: TGTGCCAGCAGCGATCCAGCGGGGGGGAGGAGAGGAAACACCATATATTTT
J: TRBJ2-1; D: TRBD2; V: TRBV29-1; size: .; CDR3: CSVEEISGGYFEQFF; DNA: TGCAGCGTTGAAGAGATTAGCGGGGGGTATTTTGAGCAGTTCTTC
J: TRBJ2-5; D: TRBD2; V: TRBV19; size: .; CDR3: CASSPTGGRETQYF; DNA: TGTGCCAGTAGTCCCACCGGCGGGAGAGAGACCCAGTACTTC
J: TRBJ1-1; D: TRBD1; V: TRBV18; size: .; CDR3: CASSRDRGREAFF; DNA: TGTGCCAGCTCACGGGACAGGGGGCGGGAAGCTTTCTTT
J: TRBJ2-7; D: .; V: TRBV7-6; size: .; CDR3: CASSPDNRVAYEQYF; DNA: TGTGCCAGCAGCCCCGACAACAGGGTGGCCTACGAGCAGTACTTC
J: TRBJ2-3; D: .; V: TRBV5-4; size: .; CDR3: CASSRGDTQYF; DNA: TGTGCCAGCAGCCGAGGGGATACGCAGTATTTT
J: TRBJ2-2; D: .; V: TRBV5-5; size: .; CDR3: CASSFQGRTTGELFF; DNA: TGTGCCAGCAGCTTCCAGGGGAGAACCACCGGGGAGCTGTTTTTT
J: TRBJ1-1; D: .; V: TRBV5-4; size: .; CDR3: CASSLIRGRWTEAFF; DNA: TGTGCCAGCAGCCTCATCAGGGGTAGGTGGACTGAAGCTTTCTTT
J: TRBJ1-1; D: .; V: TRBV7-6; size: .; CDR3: CASSLVPNLGPLNTEAFF; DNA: TGTGCCAGCAGCTTAGTCCCCAACTTGGGCCCATTGAACACTGAAGCTTTCTTT
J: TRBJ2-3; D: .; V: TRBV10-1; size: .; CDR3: CASSTIRGLSTDTQYF; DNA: TGCGCCAGCAGTACCATCAGGGGTTTAAGCACAGATACGCAGTATTTT